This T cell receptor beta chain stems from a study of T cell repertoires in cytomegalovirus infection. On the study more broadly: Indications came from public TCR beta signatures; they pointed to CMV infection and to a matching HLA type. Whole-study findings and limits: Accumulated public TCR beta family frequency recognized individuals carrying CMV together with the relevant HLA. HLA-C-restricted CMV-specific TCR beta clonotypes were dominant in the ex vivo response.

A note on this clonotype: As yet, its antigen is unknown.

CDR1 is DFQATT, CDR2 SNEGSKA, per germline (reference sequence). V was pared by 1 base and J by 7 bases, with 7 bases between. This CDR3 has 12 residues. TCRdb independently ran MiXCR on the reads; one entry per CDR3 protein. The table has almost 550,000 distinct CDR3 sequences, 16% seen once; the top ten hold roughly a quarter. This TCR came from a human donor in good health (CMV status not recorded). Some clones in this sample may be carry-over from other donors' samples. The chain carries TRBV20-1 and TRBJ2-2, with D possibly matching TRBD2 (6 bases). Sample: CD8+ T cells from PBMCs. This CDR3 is CSARGRVGELFF. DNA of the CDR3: TGCAGTGCTAGAGGGAGGGTCGGGGAGCTGTTTTTT.